These 20 T cell receptor beta chains were all obtained from the same sample, sequenced in a study of cytomegalovirus exposure and HLA in healthy donors. Use of 60 Vbeta and 13 Jbeta primers characterized the PCR. TCRdb keeps only in-frame clones here, not all; method: immunoSEQ multiplex PCR. The profile shows over 150,000 clones, approximately 80% of them singletons. The sequencing input was PBMCs. Every receptor here comes from a male donor in good health and CMV-seropositive.

V is TRBV6-1 and J is TRBJ2-7; D may be TRBD1 (6 bases). The germline V gene encodes CDR1 MNHNS and CDR2 SASEGT. Trimming pared 6 bases from V and 4 bases from J, leaving 16 bases between. This CDR3 comprises 14 residues. CDR3 loop: CASRHPGAGYEQYF. The CDR3 DNA sequence: TGTGCCAGCAGGCATCCAGGGGCTGGGTACGAGCAGTACTTC.

The CDR3 is CASSLDLSRGWETQYF. CDR3 bases: TGTGCCAGCAGCTTAGATCTGAGTAGGGGGTGGGAGACCCAGTACTTC. The chain carries TRBV11-2 and TRBJ2-5; possibly TRBD1 for D (6 bases). Trimming left V 0 bases short and J 5 bases short, with 16 bases between. Germline V gene data show CDR1 as SGHAT and CDR2 as FQNNGV. CDR3 length equals 16 residues.

The CDR3 sequence: CSGFGAGGAGELFF. CDR3 sequence (DNA): TGCAGCGGCTTTGGGGCAGGGGGAGCCGGGGAGCTGTTTTTT. V is TRBV29-1 and J is TRBJ2-2, with 7 bases identical to TRBD1. J lost 6 bases, V lost 7 bases, and 11 bases had no gene match. Germline V gene lookup returns CDR1 SQVTM and CDR2 ANQGSEA. This CDR3 comprises 14 residues.

This sequence joins TRBV7-9 and TRBJ1-5; D gene ambiguous. This CDR3 is 13 amino acids long. V was trimmed by 2 bases and J by 5 bases, leaving 7 bases between them. Per the germline V gene, CDR1 is SEHNR and CDR2 is FQNEAQ (reference sequence). CDR3 sequence (DNA): TGTGCCAGCAGCTTAATGGGAGATCAGCCCCAGCATTTT. Protein: CASSLMGDQPQHF.

The chain recombines TRBV18 with TRBJ2-7; 7 nucleotides line up with TRBD2. The CDR3 extends over 16 amino acids. Germline V gene lookup returns CDR1 KGHSH and CDR2 LQKENI. V gave up 5 bases and J gave up 2 bases; unmatched junction bases: 12. This CDR3 is CASSSYREELPYEQYF. CDR3 DNA: TGTGCCAGCTCATCATACCGGGAGGAATTGCCCTACGAGCAGTACTTC.

V is TRBV20-1 and J is TRBJ2-1; no clear D. Trimming left V 5 bases short and J 9 bases short, with 8 bases between. This CDR3 region has 10 residues. The germline gives CDR1 DFQATT, CDR2 SNEGSKA (reference sequence). The CDR3 sequence is CSAELVEQFF. The CDR3 DNA follows: TGCAGTGCTGAACTCGTTGAGCAGTTCTTC.

The rearrangement joins TRBV11-3 to TRBJ2-7; 9 positions agree with TRBD2. The V segment lost 6 bases and the J segment 5 bases; nucleotides outside the gene matches: 8. The germline CDR1 and CDR2 sequences are SGHNT and YENEEA. The CDR3 has 14 residues. The CDR3 nucleotides read TGTGCCAGCAGTTCGCGGGGGGGCCGGAACGAGCAGTACTTC. This sequence encodes CASSSRGGRNEQYF.

The rearrangement links TRBV9 to TRBJ2-2, with D unclear. CDR1 and CDR2 (germline): SGDLS, YYNGEE. The CDR3 is 13 amino acids. The V end lost 6 bases, the J end lost 2 bases, and 8 bases lay between the germline ends. CDR3: CASTATNTGELFF. The CDR3 nucleotides are TGTGCCAGCACGGCGACTAACACCGGGGAGCTGTTTTTT.

This CDR3 reads CASSERRGAGGYTF. DNA of the CDR3: TGTGCCAGCAGTGAGAGGAGGGGCGCGGGGGGCTACACCTTC. The chain links TRBV2 to TRBJ1-2; tentative D call: TRBD1 (5 bases). The germline V and J ends were trimmed by 3 bases and 8 bases, with 16 bases remaining between them. CDR3 length: 14 residues. CDR1 is SNHLY and CDR2 is FYNNEI in the germline V gene.

The J gene is TRBJ2-1, the V gene TRBV7-3; TRBD2 matches at 11 bases. There are 15 residues in the CDR3. CDR1 is SGHTA, CDR2 FQGTGA, per germline. The ends lost 5 bases at V and 7 bases at J; junction bases unmatched: 7. For the CDR3, the DNA is TGTGCCAGCAGCCGTAGCGGGGGGGCCGGTAATGAGCAGTTCTTC. Protein product: CASSRSGGAGNEQFF.

With respect to this clone: A junction end diverges from the germline sequence, so it may reflect a read error. The rearrangement uses TRBV7-7 and TRBJ2-1; possible D gene TRBD2, 5 bases. In germline, CDR1 is SSHAT, CDR2 FNYEAQ (reference sequence). The CDR3 is made up of 15 amino acids. The CDR3 reads CASSLSPWESDEQFF. CDR3 nucleotides: TGTGCTAGCAGCTTATCCCCCTGGGAGAGCGATGAGCAGTTCTTC.

This chain links TRBV5-1 with TRBJ2-5; D unclear. The CDR3 loop spans 11 amino acids. Deletions cut 3 bases from V and 4 bases from J, with 4 bases between. Germline V CDR1 and CDR2: SGHRS, YFSETQ. CDR3 DNA sequence: TGCGCCAGCAGCTCCCTAGAGACCCAGTACTTC. Encoded protein: CASSSLETQYF.

The chain combines TRBV14 with TRBJ1-2; 9 positions match TRBD1. This CDR3 is 15 amino acids long. CDR1 and CDR2 from the germline V gene are SGHDN and FVKESK. V lost 4 bases and J lost 5; bases outside the gene matches: 8. The chain's CDR3 is CASSPREDRGYGYTF. In nucleotides, the CDR3 is TGTGCCAGCAGCCCGCGGGAGGACAGGGGATATGGCTACACCTTC.

The rearrangement joins TRBV4-1 to TRBJ1-1, with 11 bases matching TRBD1. The CDR3 contains 16 residues. V was clipped by 2 bases and J by 4 bases; unmatched bases: 6. From germline, CDR1 is MGHRA and CDR2 YSYEKL. The CDR3 nucleotides read TGCGCCAGCAGCCAAAAAGCCGGGACAGGGGGCACTGAAGCTTTCTTT. Encoded protein: CASSQKAGTGGTEAFF.

This clone came up a few times. This chain links TRBV7-2 with TRBJ1-5; the D gene is possibly TRBD1 (5 bases). From germline, CDR1 is SGHTA and CDR2 FQGNSA. Trimming cost V 3 bases and J 2 bases, with 17 bases left between them. The CDR3 is 17 residues long. CDR3 amino acids: CASSFGPRGMRNQPQHF. The CDR3 region has the DNA TGTGCCAGCAGCTTCGGCCCGCGGGGGATGCGCAATCAGCCCCAGCATTTT.

This clone was counted once. The genes are TRBV5-6 and TRBJ1-5; D might be TRBD1 (5 bases). V was shortened by 4 bases and J by 7 bases, with 18 bases between the two germline ends. This CDR3 has 15 amino acids. Germline V gives CDR1 SGHDT, CDR2 YYEEEE. CDR3 bases: TGTGCCAGCAGCCTGGGACCCTCGGGAGGGCAGCCCCAGCATTTT. Encoded protein: CASSLGPSGGQPQHF.

CDR3 in amino acids: CASTQLVGDWEKLFF. The CDR3 DNA reads TGTGCCAGTACTCAATTGGTGGGGGACTGGGAAAAACTGTTTTTT. This chain connects TRBV19 to TRBJ1-4; a weak D match, TRBD1 (5 bases). Germline-derived CDR1 and CDR2 are LNHDA and SQIVND (reference sequence). The CDR3 consists of 15 residues. The germline V and J ends were trimmed by 7 bases and 8 bases, with 20 bases remaining between them. Together with reference TRBV19 and TRBJ1-4, the CDR3 gives the full variable domain: DGGITQSPKYLFRKEGQNVTLSCEQNLNHDAMYWYRQDPGQGLRLIYYSQIVNDFQKGDIAEGYSVSREKKESFPLTVTSAQKNPTAFYLCASTQLVGDWEKLFFGSGTQLSVL.

V gene TRBV7-9 combines with J gene TRBJ2-3, with TRBD1 as a possible D gene (5 bases). Germline values: CDR1 SEHNR, CDR2 FQNEAQ (reference sequence). V was shortened by 1 base and J by 3 bases, with 14 bases between the two germline ends. The CDR3 extends over 16 amino acids. CDR3: CASSLEGNEVTDTQYF. Here the CDR3 DNA reads TGTGCCAGCAGCTTAGAGGGGAACGAGGTTACAGATACGCAGTATTTT.

V usage is TRBV6-5 and J usage is TRBJ2-5; 7 nucleotides agree with TRBD1. The length of the CDR3 is 16 residues. Germline trimming cut 2 bases from V and 5 bases from J; bases unmatched to any gene: 11. CDR1 and CDR2 (germline): MNHEY, SVGAGI. The CDR3, as DNA: TGTGCCAGCAGTTACCTGAGACAGGGAATTAGGGAGACCCAGTACTTC. The encoded protein is CASSYLRQGIRETQYF.

This chain joins TRBV7-3 and TRBJ2-2; D gene unclear. Deletions cut 3 bases from V and 6 bases from J, with 5 bases between. CDR3 size: 12 residues. Germline V gene lookup returns CDR1 SGHTA and CDR2 FQGTGA. The CDR3 DNA follows: TGTGCCAGCAGCTTTAGTCCCGGGGAGCTGTTTTTT. Translated: CASSFSPGELFF. The full variable domain, with the rest looked up from reference TRBV7-3 and TRBJ2-2, is GAGVSQTPSNKVTEKGKYVELRCDPISGHTALYWYRQSLGQGPEFLIYFQGTGAADDSGLPNDRFFAVRPEGSVSTLKIQRTERGDSAVYLCASSFSPGELFFGEGSRLTVL.